The clone carrying this TCR beta chain came up a few times. These data belong to a study of T cells in Graves' hyperthyroidism and ophthalmopathy. Amplified TCR beta CDR3 regions derived from RNA transcripts. A first-round RT-PCR of the TCR CDR3 used the HTBI primer set. TCRdb itself ran the multiplex PCR reads through MiXCR, one entry per CDR3 protein. Of about 770,000 distinct CDR3 sequences listed, around 20% are singletons. Trimming cost V 4 bases and J 3 bases; bases outside gene matches: 9. CDR1 SGHKS and CDR2 YYEKEE come from the germline V gene (reference sequence). The CDR3 spans 18 residues. The sequence was obtained from a woman in her fifties or sixties with Graves' hyperthyroidism that later progressed to Graves' ophthalmopathy. Sequenced: blood. The rearrangement links TRBV5-5 to TRBJ2-1; 14 bases map to TRBD2. Written as DNA, the CDR3 is TGTGCCAGCAGCGCGGGACTAGCGGGGGCGATCCGCTACAATGAGCAGTTCTTC. It is translated as CASSAGLAGAIRYNEQFF.